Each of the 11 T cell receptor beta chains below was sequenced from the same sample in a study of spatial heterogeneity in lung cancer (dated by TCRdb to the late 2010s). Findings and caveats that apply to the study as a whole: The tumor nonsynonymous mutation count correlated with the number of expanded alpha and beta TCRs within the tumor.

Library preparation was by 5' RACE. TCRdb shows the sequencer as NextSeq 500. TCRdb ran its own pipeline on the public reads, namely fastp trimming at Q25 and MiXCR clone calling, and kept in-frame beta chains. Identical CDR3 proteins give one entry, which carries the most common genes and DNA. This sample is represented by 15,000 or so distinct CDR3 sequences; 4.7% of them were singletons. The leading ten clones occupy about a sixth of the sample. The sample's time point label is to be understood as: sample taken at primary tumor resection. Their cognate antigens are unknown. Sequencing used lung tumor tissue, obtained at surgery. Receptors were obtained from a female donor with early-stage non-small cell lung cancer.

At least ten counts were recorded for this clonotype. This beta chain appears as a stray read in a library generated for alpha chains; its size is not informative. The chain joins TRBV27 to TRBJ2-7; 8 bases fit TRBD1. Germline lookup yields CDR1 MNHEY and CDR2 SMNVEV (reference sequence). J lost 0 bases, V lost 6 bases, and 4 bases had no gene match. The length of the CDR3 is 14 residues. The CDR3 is CASSRQGNSYEQYF. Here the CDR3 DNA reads TGTGCCAGCAGCCGACAGGGGAACTCCTACGAGCAGTACTTC.

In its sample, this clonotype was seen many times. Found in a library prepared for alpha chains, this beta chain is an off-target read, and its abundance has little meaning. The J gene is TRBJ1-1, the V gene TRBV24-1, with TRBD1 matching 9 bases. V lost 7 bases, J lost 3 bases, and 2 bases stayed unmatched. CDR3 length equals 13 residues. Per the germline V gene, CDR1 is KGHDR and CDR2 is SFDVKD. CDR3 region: CATSRTGDTEAFF. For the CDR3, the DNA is TGTGCCACCAGCAGGACAGGGGACACTGAAGCTTTCTTT.

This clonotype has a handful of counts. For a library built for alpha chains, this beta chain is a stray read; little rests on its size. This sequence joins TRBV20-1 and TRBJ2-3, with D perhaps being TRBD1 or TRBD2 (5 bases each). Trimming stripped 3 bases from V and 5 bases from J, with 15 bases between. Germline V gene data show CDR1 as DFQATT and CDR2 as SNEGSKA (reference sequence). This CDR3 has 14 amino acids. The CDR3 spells CSASGLRGEDTQYF. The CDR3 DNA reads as TGCAGTGCTAGTGGACTCCGGGGCGAAGATACGCAGTATTTT.

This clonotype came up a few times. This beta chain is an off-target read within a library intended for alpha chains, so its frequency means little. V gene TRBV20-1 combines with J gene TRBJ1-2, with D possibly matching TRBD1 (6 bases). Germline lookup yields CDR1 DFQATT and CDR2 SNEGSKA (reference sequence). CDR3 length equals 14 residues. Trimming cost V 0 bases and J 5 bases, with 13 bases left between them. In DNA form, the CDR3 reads TGCAGTGCTAGAGATTTAACGGGGGCTTATGGCTACACCTTC. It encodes CSARDLTGAYGYTF.

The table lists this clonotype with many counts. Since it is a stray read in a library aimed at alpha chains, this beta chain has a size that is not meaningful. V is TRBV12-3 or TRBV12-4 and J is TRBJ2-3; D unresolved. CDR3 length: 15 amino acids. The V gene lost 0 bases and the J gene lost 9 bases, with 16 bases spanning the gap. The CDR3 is CASSLAQFGVVTQYF. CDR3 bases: TGTGCCAGCAGTTTAGCTCAATTTGGGGTCGTAACGCAGTATTTT.

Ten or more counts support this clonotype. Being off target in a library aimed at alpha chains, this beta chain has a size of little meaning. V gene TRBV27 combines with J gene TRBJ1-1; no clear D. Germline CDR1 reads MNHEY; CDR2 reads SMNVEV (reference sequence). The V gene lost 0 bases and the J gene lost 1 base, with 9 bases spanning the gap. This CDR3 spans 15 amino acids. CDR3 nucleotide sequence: TGTGCCAGCAGTTTATCAGTCGGCCAGAACACTGAAGCTTTCTTT. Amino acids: CASSLSVGQNTEAFF.

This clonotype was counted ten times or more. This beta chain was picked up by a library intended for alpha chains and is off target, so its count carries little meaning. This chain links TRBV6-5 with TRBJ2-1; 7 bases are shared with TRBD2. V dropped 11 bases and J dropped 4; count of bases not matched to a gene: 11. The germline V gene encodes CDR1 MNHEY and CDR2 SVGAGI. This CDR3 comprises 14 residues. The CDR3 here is CASQGTSEYNEQFF. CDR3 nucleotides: TGTGCCTCTCAGGGAACTAGCGAATACAATGAGCAGTTCTTC.

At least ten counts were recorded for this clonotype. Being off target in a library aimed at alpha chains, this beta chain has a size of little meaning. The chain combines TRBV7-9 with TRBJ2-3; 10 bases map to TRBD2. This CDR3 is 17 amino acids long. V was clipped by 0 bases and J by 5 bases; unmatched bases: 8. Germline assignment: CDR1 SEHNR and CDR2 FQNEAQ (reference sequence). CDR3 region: CASSLAYGTSVLDTQYF. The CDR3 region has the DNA TGTGCCAGCAGCTTAGCATACGGGACTAGCGTCTTAGATACGCAGTATTTT.

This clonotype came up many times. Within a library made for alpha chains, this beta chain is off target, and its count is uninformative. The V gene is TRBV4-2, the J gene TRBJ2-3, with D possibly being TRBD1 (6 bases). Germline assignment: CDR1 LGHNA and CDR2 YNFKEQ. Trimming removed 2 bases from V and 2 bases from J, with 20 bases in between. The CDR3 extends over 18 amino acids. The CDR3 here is CASSQSPAGAVTTDTQYF. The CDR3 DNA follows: TGTGCCAGCAGCCAATCGCCTGCAGGGGCGGTGACCACAGATACGCAGTATTTT.

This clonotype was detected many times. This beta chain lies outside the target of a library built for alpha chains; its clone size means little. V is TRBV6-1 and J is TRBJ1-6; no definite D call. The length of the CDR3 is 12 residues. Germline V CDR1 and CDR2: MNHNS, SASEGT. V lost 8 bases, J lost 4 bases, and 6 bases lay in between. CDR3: CASRSYNSPLHF. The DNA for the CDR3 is TGTGCCAGCCGGAGTTATAATTCACCCCTCCACTTT.

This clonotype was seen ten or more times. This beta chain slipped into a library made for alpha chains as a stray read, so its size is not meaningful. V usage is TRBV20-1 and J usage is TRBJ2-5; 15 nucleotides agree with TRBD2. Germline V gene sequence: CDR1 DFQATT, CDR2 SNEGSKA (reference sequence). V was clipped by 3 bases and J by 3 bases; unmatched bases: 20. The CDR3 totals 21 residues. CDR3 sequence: CSASTNPGEKGLAGGKETQYF. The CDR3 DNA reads TGCAGTGCTAGTACCAACCCCGGCGAGAAGGGACTAGCGGGGGGCAAAGAGACCCAGTACTTC.